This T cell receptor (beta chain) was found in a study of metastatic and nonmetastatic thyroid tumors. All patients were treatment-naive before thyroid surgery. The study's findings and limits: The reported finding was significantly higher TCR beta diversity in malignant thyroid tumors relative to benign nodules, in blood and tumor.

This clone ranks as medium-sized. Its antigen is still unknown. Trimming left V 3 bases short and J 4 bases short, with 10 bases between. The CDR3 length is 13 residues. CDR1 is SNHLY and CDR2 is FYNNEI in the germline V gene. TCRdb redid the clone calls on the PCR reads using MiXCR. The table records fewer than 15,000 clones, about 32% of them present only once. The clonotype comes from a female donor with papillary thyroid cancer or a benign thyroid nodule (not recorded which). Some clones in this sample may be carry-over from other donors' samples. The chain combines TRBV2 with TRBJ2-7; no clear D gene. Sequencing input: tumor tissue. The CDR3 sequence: CASSDVGKYEQYF. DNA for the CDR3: TGTGCCAGCAGTGACGTGGGGAAATACGAGCAGTACTTC. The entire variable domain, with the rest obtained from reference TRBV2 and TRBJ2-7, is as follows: EPEVTQTPSHQVTQMGQEVILRCVPISNHLYFYWYRQILGQKVEFLVSFYNNEISEKSEIFDDQFSVERPDGSNFTLKIRSTKLEDSAMYFCASSDVGKYEQYFGPGTRLTVT.